Following are 8 T cell receptor beta chains from one sample sequenced in a study of blood T cell repertoires in COVID-19 (dated by TCRdb to the early 2020s). Receptor libraries were prepared by the immunoSEQ multiplex PCR assay. TCRdb carries this immuneACCESS record with in-frame sequences only. Its versions omit some clonotypes, under half of them owing to an unresolved V gene in the studies checked, with the rest unexplained. The sample contains around 100,000 clones, approximately 86% of them found a single time. Jointly, the top ten make up roughly 5% of the sample. Sequenced: peripheral blood. The receptors were gathered from a human donor in a cohort sampled during active COVID-19.

V is TRBV19 and J is TRBJ1-2; perhaps TRBD1 as D (5 bases). V lost 4 bases to trimming and J lost 7 bases, with 13 bases between them. This CDR3 spans 13 amino acids. CDR1 and CDR2 (germline): LNHDA, SQIVND (reference sequence). Here the CDR3 DNA reads TGTGCCAGTAGTACCCAGGGTTCGGGTGGCTACACCTTC. This codes for CASSTQGSGGYTF.

This sequence joins TRBV13 and TRBJ1-6, with D unclear. This CDR3 has 18 residues. Per germline, CDR1 PRHDT and CDR2 FYEKMQ (reference sequence). Trimming cost V 2 bases and J 5 bases, with 19 bases left between them. CDR3 in amino acids: CASSLSFGLPRDNSPLHF. CDR3 sequence (DNA): TGTGCCAGCAGCTTAAGCTTCGGACTCCCGAGGGATAATTCACCCCTCCACTTT.

This clone was counted between two and nine times. This rearrangement joins TRBV7-6 to TRBJ1-2; 8 bases agree with TRBD1. Germline V gene lookup returns CDR1 SGHVS and CDR2 FNYEAQ. The CDR3 runs 15 residues. With V trimmed by 5 bases and J by 4 bases, 9 bases remained unmatched. The CDR3 sequence is CASSPRQGSGYGYTF. The DNA for the CDR3 is TGTGCCAGCAGCCCACGACAGGGGTCGGGCTATGGCTACACCTTC.

The chain joins TRBV28 to TRBJ2-7; a weak D match, TRBD1 (6 bases). V was pared by 3 bases and J by 0 bases, with 12 bases between. Looked up from germline, CDR1 is MDHEN and CDR2 is SYDVKM. The length of the CDR3 is 15 residues. CDR3 residues: CASSLEGGSSYEQYF. The CDR3 nucleotides are TGTGCCAGCAGTTTGGAAGGGGGAAGCTCCTACGAGCAGTACTTC.

This clone was observed a few times. The V call is TRBV4-1, the J call TRBJ1-5; D is possibly TRBD1 (6 bases). Deletions cut 4 bases from V and 0 bases from J, with 19 bases between. The CDR3 is 18 amino acids. Per germline, CDR1 MGHRA and CDR2 YSYEKL. CDR3 DNA sequence: TGCGCCAGCAGCCTCGGACAGCCGCCGCGGAATAGCAATCAGCCCCAGCATTTT. Protein product: CASSLGQPPRNSNQPQHF.

The chain links TRBV6-1 to TRBJ2-4, with D possibly TRBD2 on 5 matching bases. The CDR3 sequence is 13 residues long. The V gene's germline CDR1 is MNHNS and CDR2 SASEGT. The ends were cut back, 3 bases at V and 6 bases at J, with 9 bases in the middle. The CDR3 DNA is TGTGCCAGCAGTGAGAGGGTTGGAAACATTCAGTACTTC. Translation gives CASSERVGNIQYF.

The gene calls are TRBV11-2 and TRBJ2-1; D remains unclear. Trimming removed 2 bases at V and 3 bases at J, with 5 bases between. From germline, CDR1 is SGHAT and CDR2 FQNNGV. This CDR3 is 13 amino acids long. The CDR3 DNA reads TGTGCCAGCAGCTTAAACAGCTACAATGAGCAGTTCTTC. Translating gives CASSLNSYNEQFF.

The V gene is TRBV18, the J gene TRBJ2-1, with a tentative D call TRBD2 (9 bases). The germline V gene encodes CDR1 KGHSH and CDR2 LQKENI. CDR3 size: 16 residues. Trimming removed 2 bases at V and 9 bases at J, with 20 bases between. CDR3 protein: CASSPAMASGTGEQFF. The CDR3, as DNA: TGTGCCAGCTCACCAGCGATGGCTAGCGGGACAGGTGAGCAGTTCTTC.